What follows is one T cell receptor beta chain and its context. This entry comes from a study of blood T cell repertoires in COVID-19. Whole-study context: Samples of COVID-19 (acute and convalescent) were obtained from the United States, Italy and Spain.

The CDR3 length is 16 residues. Trimming took 0 bases from V and 4 from J, leaving 15 bases between them. CDR1 is KGHSH, CDR2 LQKENI, per germline. As processed by the authors: Amplification of reference gene primers provided the estimated nucleated cell counts. The table came from immunoSEQ multiplex PCR; TCRdb's copy has only in-frame clones and leaves some out. V and J calls and clone size are given by that table; D and trimming were obtained from the DNA. This sample has under 200,000 clones, with about 85% found just once. This clonotype was sampled from a woman aged 80 or over with acute or convalescent COVID-19. The chain couples TRBV18 to TRBJ1-1; D possibly corresponds to TRBD1 (6 bases). The sample consisted of peripheral blood. CDR3: CASSPPVGGWGTEAFF. In DNA, the CDR3 is TGTGCCAGCTCACCACCGGTTGGGGGCTGGGGCACTGAAGCTTTCTTT. The full variable domain, its missing parts supplied by reference TRBV18 and TRBJ1-1, is NAGVMQNPRHLVRRRGQEARLRCSPMKGHSHVYWYRQLPEEGLKFMVYLQKENIIDESGMPKERFSAEFPKEGPSILRIQQVVRGDSAAYFCASSPPVGGWGTEAFFGQGTRLTVV.